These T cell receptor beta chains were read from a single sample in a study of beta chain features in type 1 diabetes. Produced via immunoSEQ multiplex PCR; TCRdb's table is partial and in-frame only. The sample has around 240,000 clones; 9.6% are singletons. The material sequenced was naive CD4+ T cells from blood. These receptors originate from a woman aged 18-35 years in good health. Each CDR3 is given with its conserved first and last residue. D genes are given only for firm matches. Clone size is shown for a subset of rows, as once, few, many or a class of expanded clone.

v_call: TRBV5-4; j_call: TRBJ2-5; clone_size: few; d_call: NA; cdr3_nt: TGTGCCAGCAGCTTGAAGGGGGAAGAGACCCAGTACTTC; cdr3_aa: CASSLKGEETQYF
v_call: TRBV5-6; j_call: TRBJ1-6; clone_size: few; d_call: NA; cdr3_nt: TGTGCCAGCAGCTTGCCAGGGAGGAATTCACCCCTCCACTTT; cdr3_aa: CASSLPGRNSPLHF
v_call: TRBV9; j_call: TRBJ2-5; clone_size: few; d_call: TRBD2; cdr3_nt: TGTGCCAGCAGGCGTTCTAGCGGATCCCAAGAGACCCAGTACTTC; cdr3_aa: CASRRSSGSQETQYF
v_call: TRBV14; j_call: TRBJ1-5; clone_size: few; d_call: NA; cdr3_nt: TGTGCCAGCAGCCGAAATCTCGACAGTTCAGCCAGCAATCAGCCCCAGCATTTT; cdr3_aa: CASSRNLDSSASNQPQHF
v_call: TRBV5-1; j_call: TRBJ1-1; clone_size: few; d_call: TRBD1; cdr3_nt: TGCGCCAGCAGCAGGGGACAGGGGCTTGACGAAGCTTTCTTT; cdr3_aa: CASSRGQGLDEAFF
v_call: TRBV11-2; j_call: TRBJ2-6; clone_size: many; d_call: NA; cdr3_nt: TGTGCCAGCAGCGTCATCCCCTCTGGGGCCAACGTCCTGACTTTC; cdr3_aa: CASSVIPSGANVLTF
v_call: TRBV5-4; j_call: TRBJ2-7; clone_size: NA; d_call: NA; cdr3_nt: TGTGCCAGCAGCTTGGCCCGGGGTTACGAGCAGTACTTC; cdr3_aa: CASSLARGYEQYF
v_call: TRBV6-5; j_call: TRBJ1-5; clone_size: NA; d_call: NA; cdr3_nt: TGTGCCAGCAGTGAAGGCTTGTTCAGGGAGCCCCAGCATTTT; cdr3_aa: CASSEGLFREPQHF
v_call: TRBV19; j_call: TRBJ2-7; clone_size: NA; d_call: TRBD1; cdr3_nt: TGTGCCAGTACCCCGACAGGGGAGGCGGCTCGCGAGCAGTACTTC; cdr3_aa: CASTPTGEAAREQYF
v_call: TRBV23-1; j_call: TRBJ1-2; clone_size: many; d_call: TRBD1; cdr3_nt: TGCGCCAGCAGTCACCGTCCTTGTGACAGGGAAGAGTTGGACTATGGCTACACCTTC; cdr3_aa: CASSHRPCDREELDYGYTF
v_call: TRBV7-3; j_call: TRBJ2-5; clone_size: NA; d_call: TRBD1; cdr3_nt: TGTGCCAGCAGCTCTAAAACTGGCAGGGGGCGAGAGACCCAGTACTTC; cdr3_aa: CASSSKTGRGRETQYF
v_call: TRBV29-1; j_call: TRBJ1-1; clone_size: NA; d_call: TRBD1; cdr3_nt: TGCAGCGTTGACGCCAAGGGACAGGGAGAAGCTTTCTTT; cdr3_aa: CSVDAKGQGEAFF
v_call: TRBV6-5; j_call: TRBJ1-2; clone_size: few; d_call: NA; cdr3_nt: TGTGCCAGCAGTTACGGTCCGGAGGCCTATGGCTACACCTTC; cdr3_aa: CASSYGPEAYGYTF
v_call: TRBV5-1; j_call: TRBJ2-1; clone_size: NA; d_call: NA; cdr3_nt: TGCGCCAGCAGCTTGGGGACAGCGCAGTACAATGAGCAGTTCTTC; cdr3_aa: CASSLGTAQYNEQFF
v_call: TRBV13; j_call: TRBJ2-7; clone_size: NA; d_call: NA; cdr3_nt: TGTGCCAGCAGACCCACCGGAGGGCCTTACGAGCAGTACTTC; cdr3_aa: CASRPTGGPYEQYF
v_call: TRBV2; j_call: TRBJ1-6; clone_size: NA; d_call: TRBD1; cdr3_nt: TGTGCCAGCAGTCCAACAGGGGGGGATAATTCACCCCTCCACTTT; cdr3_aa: CASSPTGGDNSPLHF
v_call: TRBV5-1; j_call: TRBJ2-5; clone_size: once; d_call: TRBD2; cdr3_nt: TGCGCCAGCAGCTTATCGGCAGCGGGAGGGCCCGAGACCCAGTACTTC; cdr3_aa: CASSLSAAGGPETQYF
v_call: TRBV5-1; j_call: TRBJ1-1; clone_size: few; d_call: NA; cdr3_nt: TGCGCCAGCAGCCCCCCGGGACTAGCAAGACGGGAAACTGAAGCTTTCTTT; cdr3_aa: CASSPPGLARRETEAFF
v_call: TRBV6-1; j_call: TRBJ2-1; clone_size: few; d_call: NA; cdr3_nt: TGTGCCAGCGGCGGGGTGCGGTACAATGAGCAGTTCTTC; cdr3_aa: CASGGVRYNEQFF
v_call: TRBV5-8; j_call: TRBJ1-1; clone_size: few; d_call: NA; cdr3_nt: TGTGCCAGCAGCTTCACTTCCAGGGACACTGAAGCTTTCTTT; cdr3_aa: CASSFTSRDTEAFF
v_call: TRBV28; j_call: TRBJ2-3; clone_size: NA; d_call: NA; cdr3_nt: TGTGCCAGCAGTTTTATAGCGCTGGAGACAACAGATACGCAGTATTTT; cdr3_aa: CASSFIALETTDTQYF
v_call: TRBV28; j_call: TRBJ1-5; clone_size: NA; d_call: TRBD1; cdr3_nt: TGTGCCAGCAGTGACCGGGACAGGGGTCAGCCCCAGCATTTT; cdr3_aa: CASSDRDRGQPQHF
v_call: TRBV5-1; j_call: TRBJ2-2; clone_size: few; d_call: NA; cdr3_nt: TGCGCCAGCAGCTTGGTCGCGTTAAACACCGGGGAGCTGTTTTTT; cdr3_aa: CASSLVALNTGELFF
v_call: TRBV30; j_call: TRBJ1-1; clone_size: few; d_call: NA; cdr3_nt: TGTGCCTCCCAGCCCGGGGGACCTTTCTTT; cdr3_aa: CASQPGGPFF
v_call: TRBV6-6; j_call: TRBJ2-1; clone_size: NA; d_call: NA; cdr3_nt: TGTGCCAGCAGTTACTCGGGGGGGACAAAGGTTCCGCAGCAGTTCTTC; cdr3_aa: CASSYSGGTKVPQQFF
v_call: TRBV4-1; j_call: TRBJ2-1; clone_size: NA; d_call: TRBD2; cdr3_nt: TGCGCCAGCAGCCAAGGCGGCCGGGCTAGCGGGTTTCGCAATGAGCAGTTCTTC; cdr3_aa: CASSQGGRASGFRNEQFF
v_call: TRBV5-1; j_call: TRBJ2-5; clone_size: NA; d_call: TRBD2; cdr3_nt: TGCGCCAGCAGCAATAGCGGGAAGGAGACCCAGTACTTC; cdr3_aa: CASSNSGKETQYF
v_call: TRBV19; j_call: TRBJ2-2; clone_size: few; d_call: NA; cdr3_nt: TGTGCCAGTAGCCCCCCGTTCGTGCGGCGCGCCGGGGAGCTGTTTTTT; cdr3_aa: CASSPPFVRRAGELFF
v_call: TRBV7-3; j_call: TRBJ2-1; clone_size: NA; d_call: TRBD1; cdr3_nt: TGTGCCAGCAGCCCAATTGGGACCGACACCGGGACAGGGTTTAACCTACAACAGTTCTTC; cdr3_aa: CASSPIGTDTGTGFNLQQFF
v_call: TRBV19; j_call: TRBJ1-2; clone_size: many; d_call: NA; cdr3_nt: TGTGCCAGTAACGGCTATGGCTACACCTTC; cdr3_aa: CASNGYGYTF